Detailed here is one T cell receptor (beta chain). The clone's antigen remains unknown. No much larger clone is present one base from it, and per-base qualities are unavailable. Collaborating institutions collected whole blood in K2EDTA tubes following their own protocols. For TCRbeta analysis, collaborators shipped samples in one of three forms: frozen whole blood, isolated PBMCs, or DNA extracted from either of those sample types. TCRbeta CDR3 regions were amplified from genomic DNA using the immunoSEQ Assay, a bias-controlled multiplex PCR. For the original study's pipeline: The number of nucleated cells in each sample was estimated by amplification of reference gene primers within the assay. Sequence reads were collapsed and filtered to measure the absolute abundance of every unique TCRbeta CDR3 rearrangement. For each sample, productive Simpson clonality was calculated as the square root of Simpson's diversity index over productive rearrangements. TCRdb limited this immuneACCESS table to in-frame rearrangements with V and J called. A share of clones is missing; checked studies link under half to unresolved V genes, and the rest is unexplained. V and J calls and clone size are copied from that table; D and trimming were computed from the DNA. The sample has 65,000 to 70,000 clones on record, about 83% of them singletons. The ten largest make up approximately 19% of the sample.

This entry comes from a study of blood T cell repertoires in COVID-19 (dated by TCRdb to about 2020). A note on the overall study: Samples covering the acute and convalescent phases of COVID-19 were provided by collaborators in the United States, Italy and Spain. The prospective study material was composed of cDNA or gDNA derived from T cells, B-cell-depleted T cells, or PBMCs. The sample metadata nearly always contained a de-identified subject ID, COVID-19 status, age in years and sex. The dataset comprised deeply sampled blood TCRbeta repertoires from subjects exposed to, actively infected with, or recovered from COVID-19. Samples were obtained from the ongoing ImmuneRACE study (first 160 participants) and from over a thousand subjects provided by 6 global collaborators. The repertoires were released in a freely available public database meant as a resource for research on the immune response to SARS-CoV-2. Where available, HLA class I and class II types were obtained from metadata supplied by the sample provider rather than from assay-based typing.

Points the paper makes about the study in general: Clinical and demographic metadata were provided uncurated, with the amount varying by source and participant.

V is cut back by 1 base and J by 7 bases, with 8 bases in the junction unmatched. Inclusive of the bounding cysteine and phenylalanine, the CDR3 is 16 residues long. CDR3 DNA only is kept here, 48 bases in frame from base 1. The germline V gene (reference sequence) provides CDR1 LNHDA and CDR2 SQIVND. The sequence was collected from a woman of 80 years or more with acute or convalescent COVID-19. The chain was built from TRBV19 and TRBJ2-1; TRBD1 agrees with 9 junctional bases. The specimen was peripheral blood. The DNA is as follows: TGTGCCAGTAGTATAGTACGGGACAGGGAGGGTAATGAGCAGTTCTTC. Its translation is CASSIVRDREGNEQFF.